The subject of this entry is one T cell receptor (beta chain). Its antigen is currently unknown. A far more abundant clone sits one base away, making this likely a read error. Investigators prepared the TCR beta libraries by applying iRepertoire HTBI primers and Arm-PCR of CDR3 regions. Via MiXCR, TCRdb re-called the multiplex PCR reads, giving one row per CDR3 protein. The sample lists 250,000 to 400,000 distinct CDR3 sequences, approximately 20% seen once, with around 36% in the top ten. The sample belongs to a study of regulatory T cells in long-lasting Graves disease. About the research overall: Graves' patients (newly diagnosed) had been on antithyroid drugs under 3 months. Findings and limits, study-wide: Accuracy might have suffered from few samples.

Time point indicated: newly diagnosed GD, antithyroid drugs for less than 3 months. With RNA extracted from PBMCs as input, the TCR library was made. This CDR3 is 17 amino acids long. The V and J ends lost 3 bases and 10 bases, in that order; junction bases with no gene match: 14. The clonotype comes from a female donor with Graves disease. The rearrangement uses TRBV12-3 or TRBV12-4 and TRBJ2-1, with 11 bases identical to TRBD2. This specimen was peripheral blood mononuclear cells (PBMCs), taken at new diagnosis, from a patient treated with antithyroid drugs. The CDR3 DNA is TGTGCCAGCAGTTTTACGCTAGGGACTAGCGGAGACTACGAGCAGTTCTTC. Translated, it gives CASSFTLGTSGDYEQFF.